A selection of T cell receptor beta chains follows, all from one sample in a study of T cell responses to AZD1222 COVID-19 vaccine. The protocol was immunoSEQ multiplex PCR, while the TCRdb copy is restricted to in-frame clones and leaves out a portion. The sample holds around 130,000 clones; under 95% are singletons and the top ten take roughly 5.4%. Here the sequenced sample was peripheral blood, taken on day 0 of AZD1222 vaccination. The source of these receptors is an adult in good health. The CDR3 runs from the conserved cysteine through the conserved F or W. Each record gives: clone size, V gene, D gene, J gene, CDR3 DNA, CDR3 protein. A D gene is named only where the DNA matches it firmly. Only part of the rows carry a size: once, few, many, or a class if the clone is expanded.

once	TRBV6-5	NA	TRBJ1-5	TGTGCCAGCAGAATGACAGGAAATAGCAATCAGCCCCAGCATTTT	CASRMTGNSNQPQHF
NA	TRBV7-2	TRBD1	TRBJ1-6	TGTGCCAGCAGCTTGGGGACAGGCCTAAGTGAACCCCTCCACTTT	CASSLGTGLSEPLHF
NA	TRBV12-3/TRBV12-4	TRBD1	TRBJ2-7	TGTGCCAGCAGTTGGACAGGATTCTACGAGCAGTACTTC	CASSWTGFYEQYF
NA	TRBV7-9	NA	TRBJ2-7	TGTGCCAGCAGACGGATGGGCTCCTACGAGCAGTACTTC	CASRRMGSYEQYF
NA	TRBV7-6	TRBD1	TRBJ2-1	TGTGCCAGCAGCCAACCTCGGCTTGGGACAGGGTCAAATGAGCAGTTCTTC	CASSQPRLGTGSNEQFF
once	TRBV19	NA	TRBJ1-1	TGTGCCAGTAGTGTAGGGGGTATGGACACTGAAGCTTTCTTT	CASSVGGMDTEAFF
NA	TRBV10-1	NA	TRBJ2-7	TGCGCCAGCAGTGGGACAGAGACCTACGAGCAGTACTTC	CASSGTETYEQYF
NA	TRBV7-9	TRBD1	TRBJ1-6	TGTGCCAGCAGCTTAGGTCCAGGGGGCGACTATAATTCACCCCTCCACTTT	CASSLGPGGDYNSPLHF
NA	TRBV11-2	NA	TRBJ1-1	TGTGCCAGCAGCCCCCCACGATGGGGCGAGGGGACTGAAGCTTTCTTT	CASSPPRWGEGTEAFF
NA	TRBV12-3/TRBV12-4	NA	TRBJ1-2	TGTGCCAGCAAGCCCGACAGAAACTATGGCTACACCTTC	CASKPDRNYGYTF
NA	TRBV9	NA	TRBJ2-3	TGTGCCAGCAGCGTAGCTGGAAGGGCCACAGATACGCAGTATTTT	CASSVAGRATDTQYF
NA	TRBV14	NA	TRBJ1-5	TGTGCCAGCGCAGGGCTGTCAGGACAGCCCCAGCATTTT	CASAGLSGQPQHF
NA	TRBV3-1/TRBV3-2	NA	TRBJ2-5	TGTGCCAGCAGCCAAGAATTGGGCCTGGGGCAAGAGACCCAGTACTTC	CASSQELGLGQETQYF
NA	TRBV6-5	NA	TRBJ1-2	TGTGCCAGCAGTAACTTAGAGTCGAACTATGGCTACACCTTC	CASSNLESNYGYTF
NA	TRBV4-2	NA	TRBJ2-1	TGTGCCAGCAGCCCAGGGGGGTCTAAAGGCTCGAATGAGCAGTTCTTC	CASSPGGSKGSNEQFF
NA	TRBV20-1	NA	TRBJ1-3	TGCAGTGCTAGTTTCACCTCTGGAAACACCATATATTTT	CSASFTSGNTIYF
NA	TRBV9	NA	TRBJ1-1	TGTGCCAGCAGCGTAGAACCGGCAGGGATCGGAACTGAAGCTTTCTTT	CASSVEPAGIGTEAFF
NA	TRBV19	NA	TRBJ2-3	TGTGCCAGTAGCGGGCCCCGCACAGATACGCAGTATTTT	CASSGPRTDTQYF
NA	TRBV19	NA	TRBJ1-3	TGTGCCAGTGGAATTTATCAGGGTTCTGGAAACACCATATATTTT	CASGIYQGSGNTIYF
NA	TRBV7-9	NA	TRBJ1-1	TGTGCCAGCAGCCCCCAGGCGCGAGACACTGAAGCTTTCTTT	CASSPQARDTEAFF
NA	TRBV14	NA	TRBJ1-2	TGTGCCAGCAGCCAGCAGCCGTTATTATCCTATGGCTACACCTTC	CASSQQPLLSYGYTF
NA	TRBV30	NA	TRBJ1-2	TGTGCCTGGAGCGATGGTGCAGGGAACTATGGCTACACCTTC	CAWSDGAGNYGYTF
NA	TRBV28	NA	TRBJ1-1	TGTGCCAGCAGTTTTGGGGTTTTGTCTGAAGCTTTCTTT	CASSFGVLSEAFF
NA	TRBV3-1/TRBV3-2	NA	TRBJ1-1	TGTGCCAGCAGCCACCCGAGGGCGAACACTGAAGCTTTCTTT	CASSHPRANTEAFF
few	TRBV21-1	NA	TRBJ1-5	TGTGCCAGCAGCCCCACTAAAACTGGACGGGATCCCCAGCATTTT	CASSPTKTGRDPQHF
NA	TRBV6-1	TRBD1	TRBJ2-1	TGTGCCAGCAGTGATGCAAGGGACAGGGGGTACAATGAGCAGTTCTTC	CASSDARDRGYNEQFF
NA	TRBV18	NA	TRBJ1-6	TGTGCCAGCTCACCACTAGGGACTTATAATTCACCCCTCCACTTT	CASSPLGTYNSPLHF
NA	TRBV7-8	NA	TRBJ1-1	TGTGCCAGCAGCTTAGCGGGGAGCGTGAACACTGAAGCTTTCTTT	CASSLAGSVNTEAFF
NA	TRBV6-5	NA	TRBJ1-1	TGTGCCAGCAGTTACTCCTCATCTTTGGCTTTCTTT	CASSYSSSLAFF
few	TRBV9	NA	TRBJ1-1	TGTGCCAGCAGCCGCTCGGGCTTGAACACTGAAGCTTTCTTT	CASSRSGLNTEAFF
NA	TRBV5-4	NA	TRBJ1-2	TGTGCCAGCAGCGAAGGGGGTTTGGGAGGCTACACCTTC	CASSEGGLGGYTF
NA	TRBV15	TRBD1	TRBJ1-2	TGTGCCACCAGCAGAGGACAGGGGGTGCCTGGCTACACCTTC	CATSRGQGVPGYTF
NA	TRBV7-9	NA	TRBJ1-6	TGTGCCAGCAGCCCGACGGGGTATAATTCACCCCTCCACTTT	CASSPTGYNSPLHF
NA	TRBV25-1	NA	TRBJ1-1	TGTGCCAGCAGTGGCCTTGGGAGCAACATGAACACTGAAGCTTTCTTT	CASSGLGSNMNTEAFF
once	TRBV4-2	TRBD1	TRBJ1-6	TGTGCCAGCAGCCCGGGACAGGGGGAAAGATCACCCCTCCACTTT	CASSPGQGERSPLHF
NA	TRBV7-8	NA	TRBJ1-3	TGTGCCAGCAGCGCGAGCAGGGGTACGACTGGAAACACCATATATTTT	CASSASRGTTGNTIYF
once	TRBV7-9	NA	TRBJ1-4	TGTGCCAGCAGCTTAGTGTCAGGGGTGGGTCGCGCTAATGAAAAACTGTTTTTT	CASSLVSGVGRANEKLFF
NA	TRBV6-1	TRBD1	TRBJ1-5	TGTGCCAGCAACCTGGGACAGAATAGCAATCAGCCCCAGCATTTT	CASNLGQNSNQPQHF
NA	TRBV30	NA	TRBJ1-2	TGTGCCTGGAGTCCCCCATCTTTAGGCTACACCTTC	CAWSPPSLGYTF
NA	TRBV15	TRBD1	TRBJ1-4	TGTGCCACCAGCGGAGGACAGGGGGGAAATGAAAAACTGTTTTTT	CATSGGQGGNEKLFF
NA	TRBV7-9	NA	TRBJ1-6	TGTGCCAGCAGCTTACAGACAGAATTTCAATCACCCCTCCACTTT	CASSLQTEFQSPLHF
NA	TRBV11-2	NA	TRBJ2-5	TGTGCCAGCAGCTTACTACCAGGGGAGAGGACCCAGTACTTC	CASSLLPGERTQYF
NA	TRBV18	NA	TRBJ1-2	TGTGCCAGCTCACCGGTTTTTGATTTCCCGGTGTATGGCTACACCTTC	CASSPVFDFPVYGYTF